The present T cell receptor (beta chain) was sequenced within a study of blood T cell repertoires in COVID-19. Study overall: Sample material is recorded as cDNA or gDNA derived from T cells, B-cell-depleted T cells, or PBMCs.

The V gene lost 0 bases and the J gene lost 3 bases, with 9 bases spanning the gap. Germline CDR1 LGHDT, CDR2 YNNKEL (reference sequence). This CDR3 is built from 15 residues. In the original workflow: Reference gene primer amplification gave estimated nucleated cell counts. The table came from immunoSEQ multiplex PCR; TCRdb's copy has only in-frame clones and leaves some out. The DNA gave D and trimming, while V, J and clone size come from that table. The profile shows approximately 70,000 clones, 80% to 85% of them singletons. The chain links TRBV3-1 (or the pseudogene TRBV3-2) to TRBJ1-3; no clear D gene. The receptor's source is a woman aged 55 to 70 with acute or convalescent COVID-19. Sequencing was performed on peripheral blood. The CDR3 loop reads CASSQDGGFGNTIYF. CDR3 DNA sequence: TGTGCCAGCAGCCAAGACGGAGGGTTTGGAAACACCATATATTTT.